Following are 3 T cell receptor beta chains from one sample sequenced in a study of OX40 agonist ivuxolimab in advanced cancers. Sequenced by immunoSEQ multiplex PCR; TCRdb stores in-frame clones only, minus some. The sample gives roughly 20,000 clones, roughly four fifths of which show up once; less than 4% is in the top ten. The specimen was CD4+ or CD8+ T cells sorted from blood, collected in a trial of the OX40 agonist ivuxolimab. These receptors originate from an adult with an advanced solid tumor such as melanoma, head and neck, liver or kidney cancer.

The chain joins TRBV4-1 to TRBJ1-1; D uncertain. Germline CDR1 is MGHRA and CDR2 is YSYEKL. V was cut by 0 bases and J by 0 bases, with 8 bases left in between. The CDR3 sequence is 15 residues long. The CDR3 region is CASSQDRRLNTEAFF. CDR3 nucleotide sequence: TGCGCCAGCAGCCAAGACCGAAGGTTGAACACTGAAGCTTTCTTT.

The chain is built from TRBV4-2 and TRBJ1-3; no firm D call. The CDR3 extends over 15 amino acids. V gave up 0 bases and J gave up 0 bases, with 6 bases separating them. Germline loops: CDR1 LGHNA, CDR2 YNFKEQ. The CDR3 bases are TGTGCCAGCAGCCAAGACTGGTTCTCTGGAAACACCATATATTTT. This sequence encodes CASSQDWFSGNTIYF.

The V gene is TRBV5-1, the J gene TRBJ2-6; a weak D match, TRBD1 (5 bases). Germline lookup yields CDR1 SGHRS and CDR2 YFSETQ. CDR3 length equals 14 residues. With 4 bases removed from V and 1 base from J, the gap between germline ends came to 6 bases. CDR3 sequence (DNA): TGCGCCAGCAGCCCAGGGTCTGGGGCCAACGTCCTGACTTTC. It yields the protein CASSPGSGANVLTF.